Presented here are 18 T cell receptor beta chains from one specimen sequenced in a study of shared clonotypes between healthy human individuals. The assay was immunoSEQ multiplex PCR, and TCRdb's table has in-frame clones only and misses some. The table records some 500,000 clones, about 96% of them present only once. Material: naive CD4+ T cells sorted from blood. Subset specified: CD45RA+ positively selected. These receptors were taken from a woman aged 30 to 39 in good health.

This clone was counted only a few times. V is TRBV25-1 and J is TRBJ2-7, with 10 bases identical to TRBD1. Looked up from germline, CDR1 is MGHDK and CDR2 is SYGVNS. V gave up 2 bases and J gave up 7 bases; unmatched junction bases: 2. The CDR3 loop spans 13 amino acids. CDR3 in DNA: TGTGCCAGCAGTGAACAGGACAGGGGGGAGCAGTACTTC. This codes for CASSEQDRGEQYF.

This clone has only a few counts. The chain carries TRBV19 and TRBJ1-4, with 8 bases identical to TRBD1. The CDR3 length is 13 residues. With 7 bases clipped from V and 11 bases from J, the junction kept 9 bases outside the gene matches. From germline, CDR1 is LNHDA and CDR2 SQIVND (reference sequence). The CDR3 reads CASKGTGIRKLFF. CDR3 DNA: TGTGCCAGTAAGGGGACAGGTATCCGGAAACTGTTTTTT.

The CDR3 DNA is TGTGCCAGTACCGGAGGGGCACCGCTTTCCTACGAGCAGTACTTC. Its translation is CASTGGAPLSYEQYF. The chain has TRBV28 and TRBJ2-7; tentative D call: TRBD2 (6 bases). The CDR3 runs 15 residues. V lost 9 bases, J lost 1 base, and 19 bases lay in between. The germline CDR1 and CDR2 sequences are MDHEN and SYDVKM.

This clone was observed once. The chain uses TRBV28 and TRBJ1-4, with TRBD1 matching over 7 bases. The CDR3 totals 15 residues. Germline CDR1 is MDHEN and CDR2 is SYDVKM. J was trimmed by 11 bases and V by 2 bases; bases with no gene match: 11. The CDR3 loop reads CASSLHGSGGPKLFF. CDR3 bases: TGTGCCAGCAGTTTACACGGGTCAGGGGGACCCAAACTGTTTTTT.

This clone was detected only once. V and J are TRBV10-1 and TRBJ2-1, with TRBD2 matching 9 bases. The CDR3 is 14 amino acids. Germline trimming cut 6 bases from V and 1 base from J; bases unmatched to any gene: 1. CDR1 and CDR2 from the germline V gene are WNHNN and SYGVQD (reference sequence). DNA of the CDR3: TGCGCCAGCAGCCTAGCGGGATCCTACAATGAGCAGTTCTTC. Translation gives CASSLAGSYNEQFF.

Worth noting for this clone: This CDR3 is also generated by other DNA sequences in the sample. CDR3 nucleotides: TGTGCCAGCTCACCACAGGGGGCAGATACGCAGTATTTT. Protein: CASSPQGADTQYF. This sequence joins TRBV18 and TRBJ2-3, with a possible D match to TRBD1 (6 bases). The germline gives CDR1 KGHSH, CDR2 LQKENI. The ends were cut back, 1 base at V and 4 bases at J, with 6 bases in the middle. The CDR3 has 13 residues.

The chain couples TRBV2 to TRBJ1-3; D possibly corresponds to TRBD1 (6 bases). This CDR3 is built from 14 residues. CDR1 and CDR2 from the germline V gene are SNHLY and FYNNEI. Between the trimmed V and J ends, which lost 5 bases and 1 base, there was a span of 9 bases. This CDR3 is CASSKQGSGNTIYF. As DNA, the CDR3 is TGTGCCAGCAGTAAGCAGGGGTCTGGAAACACCATATATTTT.

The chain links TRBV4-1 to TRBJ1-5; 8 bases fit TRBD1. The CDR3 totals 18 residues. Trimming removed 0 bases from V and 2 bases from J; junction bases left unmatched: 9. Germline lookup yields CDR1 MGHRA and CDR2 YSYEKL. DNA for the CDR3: TGCGCCAGCAGCCAAGATTGGCAGGGGGCAGGTGGCAATCAGCCCCAGCATTTT. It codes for CASSQDWQGAGGNQPQHF.

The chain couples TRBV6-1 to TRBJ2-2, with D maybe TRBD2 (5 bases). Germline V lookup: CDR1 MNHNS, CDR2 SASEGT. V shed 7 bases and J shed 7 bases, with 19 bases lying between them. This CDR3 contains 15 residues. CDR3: CASMVITGSGGELFF. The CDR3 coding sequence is TGTGCCAGCATGGTCATAACGGGGAGTGGCGGGGAGCTGTTTTTT.

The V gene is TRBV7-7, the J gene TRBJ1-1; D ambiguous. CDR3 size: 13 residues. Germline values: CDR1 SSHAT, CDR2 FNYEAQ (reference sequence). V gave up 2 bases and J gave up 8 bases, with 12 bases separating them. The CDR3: CASSLSTGEEAFF. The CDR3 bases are TGTGCCAGCAGCTTATCCACTGGGGAAGAAGCTTTCTTT.

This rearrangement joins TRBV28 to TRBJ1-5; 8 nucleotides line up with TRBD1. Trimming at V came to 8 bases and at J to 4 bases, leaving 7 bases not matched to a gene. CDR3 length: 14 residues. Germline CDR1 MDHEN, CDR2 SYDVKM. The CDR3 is CASSQGQANQPQHF. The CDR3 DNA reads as TGTGCCAGCTCTCAGGGACAGGCTAATCAGCCCCAGCATTTT. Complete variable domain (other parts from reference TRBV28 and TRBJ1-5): DVKVTQSSRYLVKRTGEKVFLECVQDMDHENMFWYRQDPGLGLRLIYFSYDVKMKEKGDIPEGYSVSREKKERFSLILESASTNQTSMYLCASSQGQANQPQHFGDGTRLSIL.

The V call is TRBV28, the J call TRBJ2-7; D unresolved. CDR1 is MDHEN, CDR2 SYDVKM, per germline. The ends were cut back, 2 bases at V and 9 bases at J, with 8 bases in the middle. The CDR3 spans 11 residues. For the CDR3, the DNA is TGTGCCAGCAGTTTACCCCCCGCGCAGTACTTC. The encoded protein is CASSLPPAQYF.

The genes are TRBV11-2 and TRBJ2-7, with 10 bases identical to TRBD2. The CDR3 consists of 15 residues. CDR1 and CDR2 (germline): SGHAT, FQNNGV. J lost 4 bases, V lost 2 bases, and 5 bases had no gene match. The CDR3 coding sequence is TGTGCCAGCAGCTTATCCCTAGCGGGAGTGTACGAGCAGTACTTC. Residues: CASSLSLAGVYEQYF.

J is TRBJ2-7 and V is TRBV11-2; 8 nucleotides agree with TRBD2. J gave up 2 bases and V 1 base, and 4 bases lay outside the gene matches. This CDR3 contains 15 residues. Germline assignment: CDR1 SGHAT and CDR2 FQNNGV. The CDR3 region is CASSLAQREPYEQYF. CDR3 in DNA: TGTGCCAGCAGCTTAGCCCAGCGGGAGCCCTACGAGCAGTACTTC.

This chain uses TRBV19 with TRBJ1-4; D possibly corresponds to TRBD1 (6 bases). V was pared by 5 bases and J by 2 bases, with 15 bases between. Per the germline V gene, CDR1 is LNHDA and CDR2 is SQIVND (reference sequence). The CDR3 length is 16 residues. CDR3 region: CASSFTRGQTNEKLFF. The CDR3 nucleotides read TGTGCCAGTAGTTTTACACGCGGACAGACTAATGAAAAACTGTTTTTT. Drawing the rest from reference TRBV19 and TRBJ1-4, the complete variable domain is DGGITQSPKYLFRKEGQNVTLSCEQNLNHDAMYWYRQDPGQGLRLIYYSQIVNDFQKGDIAEGYSVSREKKESFPLTVTSAQKNPTAFYLCASSFTRGQTNEKLFFGSGTQLSVL.

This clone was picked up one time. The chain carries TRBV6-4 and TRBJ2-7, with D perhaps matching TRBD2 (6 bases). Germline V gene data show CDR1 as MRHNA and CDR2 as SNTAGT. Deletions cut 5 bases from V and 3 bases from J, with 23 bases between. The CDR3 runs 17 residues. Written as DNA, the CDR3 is TGTGCCAGCAGTCCCCCGACTAGTCTAAAAACCCTCTACGAGCAGTACTTC. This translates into CASSPPTSLKTLYEQYF.

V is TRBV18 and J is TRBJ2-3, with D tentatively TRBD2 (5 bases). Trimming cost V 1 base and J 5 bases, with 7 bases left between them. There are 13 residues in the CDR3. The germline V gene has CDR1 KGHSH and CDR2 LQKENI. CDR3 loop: CASSPREGDTQYF. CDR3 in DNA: TGTGCCAGCTCACCACGAGAGGGAGATACGCAGTATTTT.

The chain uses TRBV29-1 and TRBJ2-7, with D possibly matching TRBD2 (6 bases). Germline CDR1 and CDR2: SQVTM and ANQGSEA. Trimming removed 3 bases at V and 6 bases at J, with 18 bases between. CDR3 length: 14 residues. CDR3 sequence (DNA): TGCAGCGTTGAGGAAACCGGACGGACTATCGAGCAGTACTTC. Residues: CSVEETGRTIEQYF.